This T cell receptor (beta chain) was sequenced in a study of cytomegalovirus exposure and HLA in healthy donors. The PCR had 60 Vbeta and 13 Jbeta primers. The repertoire was sequenced with immunoSEQ multiplex PCR; TCRdb's copy has only in-frame clones and lacks some. The sample consists of 100,000 or so clones, almost 70% of them appearing once. In this sample, this clone turned up a few times. Germline CDR1 SNHLY, CDR2 FYNNEI. J lost 5 bases, V lost 7 bases, and 7 bases had no gene match. The CDR3 is 13 residues long. The receptor was derived from a man in his thirties or forties in good health and CMV-seronegative. The chain uses TRBV2 and TRBJ1-1; the match to TRBD1 covers 7 bases. Sequences were obtained from PBMCs. CDR3 sequence: CASNLDRDTEAFF. The CDR3 region has the DNA TGTGCCAGCAACTTAGACAGGGATACTGAAGCTTTCTTT.